This paragraph reports one T cell receptor beta chain. The sample is drawn from a study of CD8 T cells in Susac syndrome. The CDR3 loop spans 14 amino acids. V was clipped by 5 bases and J by 9 bases; unmatched bases: 11. The germline V gene has CDR1 SGHTA and CDR2 FQGNSA. The authors reverse transcribed roughly 0.5 to 1 ug RNA with random hexamers. immunoSEQ multiplex PCR amplified TCR beta CDR3 across 54 Vbeta, 13 Jbeta. TCRdb used MiXCR to reprocess the immunoSEQ multiplex PCR reads, holding one entry per CDR3 protein. The table has about 71,000 distinct CDR3 sequences, 96% seen once; the top ten hold 0.11%. Sequencing of TCR beta, carried out with a high-throughput approach, was applied to CD8+ and CD4+ T cells from the blood. Relapsing-remitting disease, either stable or active, was present in the multiple sclerosis controls, who were treatment-naive patients.

The clonotype was recovered from a human donor with multiple sclerosis. The sample consisted of CD4+ T cells from PBMCs. The rearrangement joins TRBV7-2 to TRBJ2-3, with 7 bases matching TRBD2. CDR3 loop: CASSPRPPAGTQYF. The CDR3 DNA is TGTGCCAGCAGCCCGCGACCTCCAGCGGGGACGCAGTATTTT.